Listed below are T cell receptor beta chains from one sample, sequenced in a study of neurological immune-mediated disorders. TCRdb processed the 5' RACE reads anew with MiXCR; each CDR3 protein has one entry. Of 59,000 or so distinct CDR3 sequences in the sample, about 13% were seen once. Sequencing used PBMCs. These receptors all stem from a woman aged 55-69 years with HTLV-1-associated myelopathy (HAM/TSP). Both conserved end residues are part of each CDR3. The D gene is left open where the match is weak. Only part of the rows carry a size: once, few, many, or a class if the clone is expanded.

clone_size: many; j_call: TRBJ1-1; v_call: TRBV5-1; d_call: -; cdr3_aa: CASSMDRLNTEAFF; cdr3_nt: TGCGCCAGCAGCATGGACCGCCTGAACACTGAAGCTTTCTTT
clone_size: -; j_call: TRBJ1-5; v_call: TRBV18; d_call: -; cdr3_aa: CASSATEYNQPQHF; cdr3_nt: TGTGCCAGCTCAGCGACAGAGTACAATCAGCCCCAGCATTTT
clone_size: many; j_call: TRBJ1-1; v_call: TRBV5-6; d_call: -; cdr3_aa: CASSLDGGVNTEAFF; cdr3_nt: TGTGCCAGCAGCTTGGATGGGGGGGTGAACACTGAAGCTTTCTTT
clone_size: many; j_call: TRBJ2-1; v_call: TRBV5-6; d_call: TRBD2; cdr3_aa: CASSKAAGGYNEQFF; cdr3_nt: TGTGCCAGCAGCAAGGCAGCGGGAGGGTACAATGAGCAGTTCTTC
clone_size: -; j_call: TRBJ2-1; v_call: TRBV7-9; d_call: TRBD2; cdr3_aa: CASSSKPGLAGYNEQFF; cdr3_nt: TGTGCCAGCAGCTCAAAACCGGGACTAGCGGGGTACAATGAGCAGTTCTTC
clone_size: many; j_call: TRBJ2-7; v_call: TRBV12-3/TRBV12-4; d_call: TRBD2; cdr3_aa: CASSLRTSGAVEQYF; cdr3_nt: TGTGCCAGCAGTTTACGGACTAGCGGAGCCGTTGAGCAGTACTTC
clone_size: many; j_call: TRBJ1-1; v_call: TRBV4-2; d_call: -; cdr3_aa: CASSHGVSGGGMNTEAFF; cdr3_nt: TGTGCCAGCAGCCACGGGGTCTCGGGAGGCGGGATGAACACTGAAGCTTTCTTT
clone_size: many; j_call: TRBJ2-4; v_call: TRBV13; d_call: -; cdr3_aa: CASSSTGPRNIQYF; cdr3_nt: TGTGCCAGCAGCAGTACGGGACCAAGAAACATTCAGTACTTC
clone_size: many; j_call: TRBJ2-1; v_call: TRBV20-1; d_call: TRBD2; cdr3_aa: CSARVPSGREDNEQFF; cdr3_nt: TGCAGTGCTAGAGTACCTAGCGGGAGGGAAGACAATGAGCAGTTCTTC
clone_size: many; j_call: TRBJ2-2; v_call: TRBV10-1; d_call: -; cdr3_aa: CASSAGSAELFF; cdr3_nt: TGCGCCAGCAGTGCTGGGAGCGCGGAGCTGTTTTTT
clone_size: many; j_call: TRBJ2-5; v_call: TRBV2; d_call: TRBD2; cdr3_aa: CASSAGLAGSQETQYF; cdr3_nt: TGTGCCAGCAGTGCAGGACTAGCGGGATCCCAAGAGACCCAGTACTTC
clone_size: many; j_call: TRBJ2-3; v_call: TRBV5-1; d_call: -; cdr3_aa: CASSLLGSGASDTQYF; cdr3_nt: TGCGCCAGCAGCTTGTTAGGGAGCGGAGCCTCAGATACGCAGTATTTT
clone_size: many; j_call: TRBJ2-5; v_call: TRBV28; d_call: -; cdr3_aa: CASSLYTMANFQETQYF; cdr3_nt: TGTGCCAGCAGTTTATATACGATGGCCAATTTCCAAGAGACCCAGTACTTC
clone_size: many; j_call: TRBJ2-3; v_call: TRBV11-2; d_call: TRBD2; cdr3_aa: CASSLGLAGLDTQYF; cdr3_nt: TGTGCCAGCAGCTTAGGCCTAGCGGGACTAGATACGCAGTATTTT
clone_size: many; j_call: TRBJ2-5; v_call: TRBV5-6; d_call: TRBD2; cdr3_aa: CASSAGTSGRLQETQYF; cdr3_nt: TGTGCCAGCAGCGCGGGGACTAGCGGGAGGTTACAAGAGACCCAGTACTTC
clone_size: many; j_call: TRBJ1-1; v_call: TRBV5-1; d_call: -; cdr3_aa: CASRIEVGTEAFF; cdr3_nt: TGCGCCAGCAGGATCGAGGTTGGCACTGAAGCTTTCTTT
clone_size: many; j_call: TRBJ2-4; v_call: TRBV7-2; d_call: -; cdr3_aa: CASSLVGGAKNIQYF; cdr3_nt: TGTGCCAGCAGCTTAGTAGGGGGAGCCAAAAACATTCAGTACTTC
clone_size: many; j_call: TRBJ1-3; v_call: TRBV7-9; d_call: -; cdr3_aa: CASSLRGVGNTIYF; cdr3_nt: TGTGCCAGCAGCCTCAGAGGGGTTGGAAACACCATATATTTT
clone_size: -; j_call: TRBJ2-3; v_call: TRBV25-1; d_call: -; cdr3_aa: CASSDQAVGAYTQYF; cdr3_nt: TGTGCCAGCAGTGATCAGGCAGTGGGTGCGTATACGCAGTATTTT
clone_size: many; j_call: TRBJ2-5; v_call: TRBV5-1; d_call: TRBD2; cdr3_aa: CASSRTLRERAETQYF; cdr3_nt: TGCGCCAGCAGCCGGACCCTGCGGGAGCGAGCAGAGACCCAGTACTTC
clone_size: many; j_call: TRBJ1-1; v_call: TRBV3-1; d_call: -; cdr3_aa: CASSQGRTQAFF; cdr3_nt: TGTGCCAGCAGCCAAGGGCGGACTCAAGCTTTCTTT
clone_size: many; j_call: TRBJ2-1; v_call: TRBV4-1; d_call: TRBD1; cdr3_aa: CASSFRDRGLDEQFF; cdr3_nt: TGCGCCAGCAGCTTCCGGGACAGGGGGCTCGATGAGCAGTTCTTC
clone_size: many; j_call: TRBJ2-7; v_call: TRBV20-1; d_call: TRBD2; cdr3_aa: CSATFPLAGRYEQYF; cdr3_nt: TGCAGTGCTACATTCCCCCTAGCGGGAAGGTACGAGCAGTACTTC
clone_size: many; j_call: TRBJ2-6; v_call: TRBV5-1; d_call: -; cdr3_aa: CASSLDPSGANVLTF; cdr3_nt: TGCGCCAGCAGCTTGGACCCCTCTGGGGCCAACGTCCTGACTTTC
clone_size: many; j_call: TRBJ2-3; v_call: TRBV20-1; d_call: -; cdr3_aa: CSARDYFDTQYF; cdr3_nt: TGCAGTGCTAGAGATTACTTTGATACGCAGTATTTT
clone_size: many; j_call: TRBJ2-5; v_call: TRBV7-6; d_call: -; cdr3_aa: CASSLDGGQETQYF; cdr3_nt: TGTGCCAGCAGCTTAGATGGAGGGCAAGAGACCCAGTACTTC
clone_size: many; j_call: TRBJ1-1; v_call: TRBV20-1; d_call: -; cdr3_aa: CSARERWLSGGNTEAFF; cdr3_nt: TGCAGTGCTAGAGAACGGTGGTTATCGGGGGGGAACACTGAAGCTTTCTTT
clone_size: many; j_call: TRBJ1-4; v_call: TRBV4-1; d_call: -; cdr3_aa: CASSQIREKLFF; cdr3_nt: TGCGCCAGCAGCCAGATCAGGGAAAAACTGTTTTTT
clone_size: many; j_call: TRBJ1-2; v_call: TRBV4-1; d_call: TRBD1; cdr3_aa: CASSQEGYRGPVYGYTF; cdr3_nt: TGCGCCAGCAGCCAAGAGGGGTACAGGGGGCCCGTCTATGGCTACACCTTC
clone_size: -; j_call: TRBJ2-1; v_call: TRBV20-1; d_call: -; cdr3_aa: CSAPPPGRGREQFF; cdr3_nt: TGCAGTGCCCCACCCCCGGGGCGGGGGCGTGAGCAGTTCTTC
clone_size: many; j_call: TRBJ2-1; v_call: TRBV28; d_call: TRBD2; cdr3_aa: CASSSAGSGSNEQFF; cdr3_nt: TGTGCCAGCAGTTCAGCGGGTAGCGGGAGTAATGAGCAGTTCTTC
clone_size: many; j_call: TRBJ2-2; v_call: TRBV7-3; d_call: TRBD1; cdr3_aa: CASTGQGAPTGELFF; cdr3_nt: TGTGCCAGCACCGGACAGGGGGCACCCACCGGGGAGCTGTTTTTT
clone_size: many; j_call: TRBJ2-7; v_call: TRBV5-1; d_call: -; cdr3_aa: CASSLVGRSYEQYF; cdr3_nt: TGCGCCAGCAGCTTGGTAGGCCGTTCCTACGAGCAGTACTTC
clone_size: many; j_call: TRBJ2-1; v_call: TRBV5-1; d_call: TRBD1; cdr3_aa: CASRLGQGKDEQFF; cdr3_nt: TGCGCCAGCAGATTGGGACAGGGGAAGGATGAGCAGTTCTTC
clone_size: medium-sized; j_call: TRBJ2-1; v_call: TRBV7-3; d_call: -; cdr3_aa: CASSLGRGRAFF; cdr3_nt: TGTGCCAGCAGCTTAGGGCGCGGCAGGGCGTTCTTC
clone_size: many; j_call: TRBJ1-2; v_call: TRBV27; d_call: -; cdr3_aa: CASSFRGKGSYGYTF; cdr3_nt: TGTGCCAGCAGTTTTAGGGGGAAAGGAAGCTATGGCTACACCTTC
clone_size: -; j_call: TRBJ2-5; v_call: TRBV7-3; d_call: -; cdr3_aa: CASSATVQETQYF; cdr3_nt: TGTGCCAGCAGCGCAACCGTACAAGAGACCCAGTACTTC
clone_size: many; j_call: TRBJ2-5; v_call: TRBV20-1; d_call: TRBD2; cdr3_aa: CSASLAGRETQYF; cdr3_nt: TGCAGTGCTAGTCTAGCGGGCCGAGAGACCCAGTACTTC
clone_size: many; j_call: TRBJ2-1; v_call: TRBV5-6; d_call: -; cdr3_aa: CASSLPAAYNEQFF; cdr3_nt: TGTGCCAGCAGCTTGCCGGCAGCCTACAATGAGCAGTTCTTC
clone_size: many; j_call: TRBJ2-5; v_call: TRBV20-1; d_call: -; cdr3_aa: CSARVGVSRETQYF; cdr3_nt: TGCAGTGCTAGAGTAGGCGTGTCAAGGGAGACCCAGTACTTC
clone_size: many; j_call: TRBJ2-6; v_call: TRBV5-1; d_call: -; cdr3_aa: CASSPGSGANVLTF; cdr3_nt: TGCGCCAGCAGCCCAGGGAGCGGGGCCAACGTCCTGACTTTC
clone_size: many; j_call: TRBJ2-4; v_call: TRBV4-1; d_call: TRBD2; cdr3_aa: CASSSQGLAGAGGGKNIQYF; cdr3_nt: TGCGCCAGCAGCTCCCAGGGGCTAGCGGGAGCGGGGGGGGGCAAAAACATTCAGTACTTC
clone_size: few; j_call: TRBJ2-1; v_call: TRBV11-2; d_call: -; cdr3_aa: CASSPKTNEQFF; cdr3_nt: TGTGCCAGCAGCCCCAAGACCAATGAGCAGTTCTTC
clone_size: many; j_call: TRBJ1-1; v_call: TRBV5-4; d_call: TRBD1; cdr3_aa: CASSWGSGQGRNTEAFF; cdr3_nt: TGTGCCAGCAGCTGGGGGTCGGGACAGGGGCGAAACACTGAAGCTTTCTTT
clone_size: many; j_call: TRBJ2-7; v_call: TRBV7-2; d_call: -; cdr3_aa: CASSLARWEDGYEQYF; cdr3_nt: TGTGCCAGCAGCTTAGCGCGTTGGGAAGACGGCTACGAGCAGTACTTC
clone_size: once; j_call: TRBJ2-1; v_call: TRBV11-2; d_call: TRBD2; cdr3_aa: CASSLDARTSGSNEQFF; cdr3_nt: TGTGCCAGCAGCTTAGATGCCCGGACTAGCGGGAGTAATGAGCAGTTCTTC
clone_size: many; j_call: TRBJ2-6; v_call: TRBV6-2/TRBV6-3; d_call: -; cdr3_aa: CASRGVSGANVLTF; cdr3_nt: TGTGCCAGCAGGGGAGTATCTGGGGCCAACGTCCTGACTTTC
clone_size: -; j_call: TRBJ2-7; v_call: TRBV7-2; d_call: -; cdr3_aa: CASSRGSGPYEQYF; cdr3_nt: TGTGCCAGCAGCCGGGGATCCGGCCCCTACGAGCAGTACTTC
clone_size: many; j_call: TRBJ1-2; v_call: TRBV27; d_call: -; cdr3_aa: CASTFNKGIGLYGYTF; cdr3_nt: TGTGCCAGCACCTTCAACAAAGGTATTGGCCTCTATGGCTACACCTTC
clone_size: many; j_call: TRBJ2-7; v_call: TRBV7-2; d_call: -; cdr3_aa: CASSLADVSEQYF; cdr3_nt: TGTGCCAGCAGCTTAGCTGACGTCTCGGAGCAGTACTTC
clone_size: many; j_call: TRBJ1-5; v_call: TRBV12-3/TRBV12-4; d_call: TRBD1; cdr3_aa: CASSSDRATNQPQHF; cdr3_nt: TGTGCCAGCAGTTCCGACAGGGCCACCAATCAGCCCCAGCATTTT
clone_size: many; j_call: TRBJ2-7; v_call: TRBV5-1; d_call: TRBD2; cdr3_aa: CASSLRLAGGSYEQYF; cdr3_nt: TGCGCCAGCAGCTTGCGTCTAGCGGGGGGGAGCTACGAGCAGTACTTC
clone_size: few; j_call: TRBJ2-1; v_call: TRBV29-1; d_call: TRBD1; cdr3_aa: CSVEELTGGDEQFF; cdr3_nt: TGCAGCGTTGAAGAACTGACAGGGGGTGATGAGCAGTTCTTC
clone_size: many; j_call: TRBJ2-3; v_call: TRBV5-1; d_call: TRBD1; cdr3_aa: CASSSGLTGSADTQYF; cdr3_nt: TGCGCCAGCAGCTCCGGGCTGACAGGGAGCGCAGATACGCAGTATTTT
clone_size: few; j_call: TRBJ2-4; v_call: TRBV14; d_call: -; cdr3_aa: CASSPAQGPLAPAQYF; cdr3_nt: TGTGCCAGCAGCCCTGCACAGGGACCTCTAGCGCCAGCTCAGTACTTC
clone_size: many; j_call: TRBJ2-7; v_call: TRBV20-1; d_call: -; cdr3_aa: CSAKRGTTYEQYF; cdr3_nt: TGCAGTGCTAAACGGGGCACAACCTACGAGCAGTACTTC
clone_size: many; j_call: TRBJ1-3; v_call: TRBV20-1; d_call: -; cdr3_aa: CSATGVAGNTIYF; cdr3_nt: TGCAGTGCTACAGGGGTGGCTGGAAACACCATATATTTT